The 19 T cell receptor beta chains reported below all come from one sample, sequenced in a study of blood T cells in healthy people across ages. Primed by a sample-barcoded 5' primer and a J-beta primer mix, a second PCR proceeded for roughly 6 to 12 cycles. Each CDR3 protein gets one entry after TCRdb re-called the 5' RACE reads with MiXCR. The table includes approximately 1.5 million distinct CDR3 sequences, around 36% detected once. The source material was blood. The receptors were gathered from a woman younger than 45 in good health.

The genes are TRBV20-1 and TRBJ2-1, with D hard to call. Trimming took off 6 bases at V and 5 bases at J, with 14 bases between the two ends. CDR3 length: 13 residues. CDR1 and CDR2 (germline): DFQATT, SNEGSKA (reference sequence). The CDR3 sequence is CSAALGHNNEQFF. In DNA, the CDR3 is TGCAGTGCCGCGTTAGGGCACAACAATGAGCAGTTCTTC.

V gene TRBV21-1 combines with J gene TRBJ2-5; the D call in the table, TRBD2, was not verified against the DNA. TRBV21-1 is designated a pseudogene. The CDR3 extends over 19 amino acids. CDR3 bases: TGTGCCAGCAGCAAAGAACTTAAGGAGGGGCGGGAGGGCGAAGAGACCCAGTACTTC. Translation gives CASSKELKEGREGEETQYF.

This chain joins TRBV10-1 and TRBJ2-3; D is ambiguous. V shed 3 bases and J shed 3 bases, with 10 bases lying between them. Germline V lookup: CDR1 WNHNN, CDR2 SYGVQD (reference sequence). The CDR3 is 14 amino acids. CDR3 region: CASSDGSSTDTQYF. In nucleotides, the CDR3 is TGCGCCAGCAGTGACGGTTCCTCAACAGATACGCAGTATTTT.

The chain combines TRBV16 with TRBJ2-5, with 7 bases lining up with TRBD2. Germline CDR1 reads KGHSY; CDR2 reads FQNENV. V trimming: 0 bases; J trimming: 5 bases; junction bases outside the gene matches: 3. The CDR3 spans 14 residues. The CDR3 is CASSQSGLGETQYF. CDR3 nucleotides: TGTGCCAGCAGCCAATCTGGACTAGGGGAGACCCAGTACTTC.

This clonotype was recorded a few times. The chain employs TRBV27 and TRBJ1-4, with D unresolved. In germline, CDR1 is MNHEY, CDR2 SMNVEV (reference sequence). The CDR3 is 17 residues long. Trimming shortened V by 1 base and J by 0 bases, and 12 bases separated the two germline ends. In DNA, the CDR3 is TGTGCCAGCAGTTTATTTGCCACCACGACAACTAATGAAAAACTGTTTTTT. Translating gives CASSLFATTTTNEKLFF. Combining the CDR3 with reference TRBV27 and TRBJ1-4 gives the whole variable domain EAQVTQNPRYLITVTGKKLTVTCSQNMNHEYMSWYRQDPGLGLRQIYYSMNVEVTDKGDVPEGYKVSRKEKRNFPLILESPSPNQTSLYFCASSLFATTTTNEKLFFGSGTQLSVL.

J is TRBJ2-5 and V is TRBV5-1; 9 nucleotides line up with TRBD1. CDR3 length: 15 amino acids. The junction had 5 bases not matched to a gene; V was cut back by 3 bases and J by 2 bases. The germline V gene encodes CDR1 SGHRS and CDR2 YFSETQ. CDR3 sequence: CASSWGQGGQETQYF. CDR3 in DNA: TGCGCCAGCAGCTGGGGACAGGGCGGGCAAGAGACCCAGTACTTC.

This clonotype appeared a few times. The chain joins TRBV4-1 to TRBJ2-7; TRBD2 might be the D (6 bases). In germline, CDR1 is MGHRA, CDR2 YSYEKL. Trimming took off 1 base at V and 6 bases at J, with 19 bases between the two ends. The CDR3 has 16 residues. CDR3 protein: CASSQVTSPGVGEQYF. DNA of the CDR3: TGCGCCAGCAGCCAAGTTACGTCTCCGGGGGTAGGCGAGCAGTACTTC.

This clonotype was recorded at least ten times. The chain recombines TRBV29-1 with TRBJ2-7; possibly TRBD2 for D (6 bases). This CDR3 has 14 amino acids. Trimming took 5 bases from V and 2 from J, leaving 16 bases between them. The germline CDR1 and CDR2 sequences are SQVTM and ANQGSEA. The CDR3 reads CSVLWEASPYEQYF. For the CDR3, the DNA is TGCAGCGTTTTGTGGGAGGCATCACCCTACGAGCAGTACTTC.

The rearrangement joins TRBV30 to TRBJ2-5; D is perhaps TRBD2 (5 bases). The CDR3 is made up of 13 amino acids. Germline V gene data show CDR1 as GTSNPN and CDR2 as SVGIG (reference sequence). Deletions cut 0 bases from V and 3 bases from J, with 8 bases between. The CDR3 bases are TGTGCCTGGAGTGTGTCCGGGGAAGAGACCCAGTACTTC. This codes for CAWSVSGEETQYF.

This clonotype was found many times. The junction departs from the called germline gene at one end, perhaps through a read error. The chain couples TRBV18 to TRBJ1-5; 7 nucleotides align to TRBD1. This CDR3 has 13 amino acids. CDR1 KGHSH and CDR2 LQKENI come from the germline V gene. Written as DNA, the CDR3 is TGCGCCAGCAGCCCTACAGGGGATCAGCCCCAGCATTTT. Its translation is CASSPTGDQPQHF.

On this clonotype: Its ends do not fully match the called genes, so a read error is possible. The chain uses TRBV5-1 and TRBJ2-7; D may match TRBD1 or TRBD2 (6 bases each). In germline, CDR1 is SGHRS, CDR2 YFSETQ. The CDR3 contains 16 residues. The CDR3 sequence is CASSGGLQGGSGERYF. In nucleotides, the CDR3 is TGCGCCAGCAGCGGGGGGCTCCAGGGTGGGAGTGGCGAGCGGTACTTC. Full variable domain (remainder filled in from reference TRBV5-1 and TRBJ2-7): KAGVTQTPRYLIKTRGQQVTLSCSPISGHRSVSWYQQTPGQGLQFLFEYFSETQRNKGNFPGRFSGRQFSNSRSEMNVSTLELGDSALYLCASSGGLQGGSGERYFGPGTRLTVT.

The chain employs TRBV20-1 and TRBJ1-2; 8 bases are a match to TRBD1. The V gene end was trimmed by 6 bases and the J gene end by 8 bases; junction bases not matched to a gene: 11. CDR1 is DFQATT and CDR2 is SNEGSKA in the germline V gene (reference sequence). This CDR3 is 13 amino acids long. CDR3 region: CSAETGEWLGYTF. Here the CDR3 DNA reads TGCAGTGCAGAGACAGGGGAGTGGCTAGGCTACACCTTC.

This clonotype was seen a few times. The J gene is TRBJ1-1, the V gene TRBV11-1, with 7 nucleotides matching TRBD1. Germline V gene sequence: CDR1 SGHAT, CDR2 FQDESV (reference sequence). This CDR3 region has 15 residues. The V segment lost 3 bases and the J segment 3 bases; nucleotides outside the gene matches: 7. The CDR3 loop is CASSFRLDRDTEAFF. The CDR3 DNA reads TGTGCCAGCAGCTTCCGACTTGACAGGGACACTGAAGCTTTCTTT.

A few counts support this clonotype. The junction and the germline gene differ at one end; a read error may be behind it. The chain links TRBV10-3 to TRBJ1-5; 7 nucleotides line up with TRBD1. Germline V gene sequence: CDR1 ENHRY, CDR2 SYGVKD. CDR3 size: 13 residues. The CDR3 coding sequence is TGTGCCATCAAGGGGGCTAGCGATCAGCCCCAGCATTTT. This sequence encodes CAIKGASDQPQHF.

The chain links TRBV3-1 to TRBJ2-1, with 13 bases that match TRBD2. Unmatched junction bases numbered 7, after V lost 2 bases and J lost 3 bases. This CDR3 spans 18 amino acids. CDR1 and CDR2 (germline): LGHDT, YNNKEL (reference sequence). The CDR3 region has the DNA TGTGCCAGCAGCCAACAAACTAGCGGGGGGGCCGGCTACAATGAGCAGTTCTTC. This sequence encodes CASSQQTSGGAGYNEQFF.

This clonotype turned up a few times. The rearrangement links TRBV12-3 or TRBV12-4 to TRBJ2-3; the match to TRBD2 covers 9 bases. This CDR3 comprises 18 residues. After removal of 1 base from V and 3 bases from J, the junction contained 11 bases not matched to a gene. Here the CDR3 reads CASSLGLGGGAKTDTQYF. In DNA, the CDR3 is TGTGCCAGCAGTTTAGGGTTAGGCGGGGGGGCGAAGACAGATACGCAGTATTTT.

This chain uses TRBV9 with TRBJ2-1; TRBD2 agrees at 8 bases. This CDR3 is built from 14 residues. V trimming: 7 bases; J trimming: 5 bases; junction bases outside the gene matches: 8. Germline V gene lookup returns CDR1 SGDLS and CDR2 YYNGEE. The CDR3, as DNA: TGTGCCAGCGGGCCAGCGGGAGTCAACAATGAGCAGTTCTTC. This gives the protein CASGPAGVNNEQFF.

This chain connects TRBV10-1 to TRBJ2-1; no firm D call. The CDR3 spans 12 residues. Germline V gene sequence: CDR1 WNHNN, CDR2 SYGVQD (reference sequence). V dropped 6 bases and J dropped 8 bases, with 11 bases sitting between them. DNA for the CDR3: TGCGCCAGCAGCGGAGCTGTGGATGAGCAGTTCTTC. It encodes CASSGAVDEQFF.

The rearrangement links TRBV9 to TRBJ2-7; the D call may be TRBD1 or TRBD2 (6 bases each). From germline, CDR1 is SGDLS and CDR2 YYNGEE. Trimming cost V 4 bases and J 2 bases, with 13 bases left between them. The CDR3 totals 14 residues. The DNA for the CDR3 is TGTGCCAGCAGCCCGCGGGACAACACCTACGAGCAGTACTTC. Protein sequence: CASSPRDNTYEQYF.